Shown below are 5 T cell receptor beta chains from a single sample sequenced in a study of identical twins. TCRdb redid the calling of the 5' RACE reads with MiXCR, one entry per CDR3 protein. The repertoire includes around 290,000 distinct CDR3 sequences, 9.5% of them detected once, and roughly 7% sits in the top ten. The data also belong to a second study, concerning yellow fever vaccine responses in identical twins.

What was sequenced was CD8+ T cells sorted from blood. These receptors all come from a woman under 30 in good health.

This clonotype was recorded a few times. The chain has TRBV20-1 and TRBJ1-2, with D perhaps matching TRBD1 (5 bases). V was cut by 1 base and J by 4 bases, with 22 bases left in between. CDR3 length: 17 residues. Germline V gene lookup returns CDR1 DFQATT and CDR2 SNEGSKA (reference sequence). CDR3 nucleotides: TGCAGTGCTAGAGGATTCCCGGACACCTCATTTACCTATGGCTACACCTTC. Protein product: CSARGFPDTSFTYGYTF.

This clonotype was picked up many times. This rearrangement joins TRBV4-1 to TRBJ2-1, with D maybe TRBD1 (5 bases). The V and J ends lost 3 bases and 10 bases respectively, with 13 bases between them. CDR3 size: 13 residues. CDR1 is MGHRA and CDR2 is YSYEKL in the germline V gene. The chain's CDR3 is CASSQMGLGEQFF. CDR3 coding DNA: TGCGCCAGCAGCCAGATGGGGCTTGGGGAGCAGTTCTTC.

This clonotype was counted ten times or more. The CDR3 region has the DNA TGCAGCGTTGCGGAGGGGATCTCCTACGAGCAGTACTTC. Its protein product is CSVAEGISYEQYF. This chain uses TRBV29-1 with TRBJ2-7; maybe TRBD2 (6 bases). Trimming cost V 4 bases and J 0 bases, with 10 bases left between them. Germline CDR1 and CDR2: SQVTM and ANQGSEA. The CDR3 has 13 amino acids.

This clonotype was detected ten times or more. This rearrangement joins TRBV4-3 to TRBJ2-2; 10 bases align to TRBD2. CDR1 and CDR2 (germline): LGHNA, YSLEER. V gave up 1 base and J gave up 7 bases; unmatched junction bases: 3. This CDR3 spans 15 amino acids. Here the CDR3 reads CASSQGTSGIGELFF. CDR3 nucleotide sequence: TGCGCCAGCAGCCAAGGGACTAGCGGAATCGGGGAGCTGTTTTTT.

This clonotype has only a few counts. The chain joins TRBV15 to TRBJ1-4, with TRBD1 matching over 8 bases. CDR3 length: 17 residues. CDR1 is LNHNV, CDR2 YYDKDF, per germline (reference sequence). The V gene end was trimmed by 6 bases and the J gene end by 3 bases; junction bases not matched to a gene: 12. CDR3 nucleotide sequence: TGTGCCACCAGGAGGGGTGGACAGGGTAGTTCTAATGAAAAACTGTTTTTT. Translating gives CATRRGGQGSSNEKLFF.